The following is a T cell receptor beta chain sequence with its context. TCRdb keeps only in-frame clones here, not all; method: immunoSEQ multiplex PCR. The sample records 20,000 or so clones, around 87% being singletons. The data originate from a study of T cell changes during pregnancy in multiple sclerosis. Germline CDR1 is MGHDK and CDR2 is SYGVNS. V lost 3 bases and J 2 bases, leaving 16 bases between the germline ends. This CDR3 region has 16 residues. The chain joins TRBV25-1 to TRBJ1-1; D remains unclear. This specimen was CD8+ T cells from peripheral blood mononuclear cells, taken in the third trimester of pregnancy. The source is a female donor in good health, enrolled as a control in a pregnancy study. CDR3 sequence: CASSDPKGKTNTEAFF. The CDR3 coding sequence is TGTGCCAGCAGTGACCCCAAAGGAAAGACAAACACTGAAGCTTTCTTT.